This is a list of T cell receptor beta chains from one sample in a study of a mutant IDH1 vaccine in newly diagnosed glioma. The repertoire was sequenced with immunoSEQ multiplex PCR; TCRdb's copy has only in-frame clones and lacks some. The table records fewer than 45,000 clones, around 82% of them present only once. Antigen specificity for these receptors is unknown. Sequencing was performed on PBMCs, taken from a glioma patient whose treatment included an IDH1 peptide vaccine. These TCRs come from a young man with glioma. Some clones in this sample may be carry-over from other donors' samples. Each CDR3 is given with its conserved first and last residue. Fields, in order: D gene, J gene, clone size, V gene, CDR3 protein, CDR3 DNA. A D gene is named only where the DNA matches it firmly. Part of the rows lack a size; the others show once, few, many or a class for expanded clones.

D gene: .
J gene: TRBJ1-2
clone size: .
V gene: TRBV7-9
CDR3 protein: CASSLVRVGGYTF
CDR3 DNA: TGTGCCAGCAGCTTAGTCAGGGTCGGTGGCTACACCTTC

D gene: TRBD1
J gene: TRBJ1-1
clone size: .
V gene: TRBV10-3
CDR3 protein: CAIRNRDRDMNTEAFF
CDR3 DNA: TGTGCCATCAGAAACCGGGACAGGGACATGAACACTGAAGCTTTCTTT

D gene: .
J gene: TRBJ1-5
clone size: .
V gene: TRBV7-9
CDR3 protein: CASSSGRPQPQHF
CDR3 DNA: TGTGCCAGCAGCTCGGGACGGCCTCAGCCCCAGCATTTT

D gene: TRBD1
J gene: TRBJ1-5
clone size: .
V gene: TRBV15
CDR3 protein: CATSRGVTGSFQPQHF
CDR3 DNA: TGTGCCACCAGCAGAGGCGTGACAGGGTCGTTTCAGCCCCAGCATTTT

D gene: .
J gene: TRBJ1-5
clone size: .
V gene: TRBV5-1
CDR3 protein: CASSLDRRNQPQHF
CDR3 DNA: TGCGCCAGCAGCTTGGACAGGCGGAATCAGCCCCAGCATTTT

D gene: .
J gene: TRBJ1-1
clone size: .
V gene: TRBV5-1
CDR3 protein: CASSLVYGTEAFF
CDR3 DNA: TGCGCCAGCAGCTTGGTATATGGAACTGAAGCTTTCTTT

D gene: .
J gene: TRBJ1-5
clone size: .
V gene: TRBV6-1
CDR3 protein: CASTYSEMSNQPQHF
CDR3 DNA: TGTGCCAGCACCTACTCCGAGATGAGCAATCAGCCCCAGCATTTT

D gene: TRBD1
J gene: TRBJ1-5
clone size: .
V gene: TRBV5-4
CDR3 protein: CASSLGTGEGSQPQHF
CDR3 DNA: TGTGCCAGCAGCTTGGGTACAGGGGAAGGGAGTCAGCCCCAGCATTTT

D gene: .
J gene: TRBJ2-7
clone size: .
V gene: TRBV6-5
CDR3 protein: CASSYSKVREVDEQYF
CDR3 DNA: TGTGCCAGCAGTTACTCGAAGGTCAGGGAAGTGGACGAGCAGTACTTC

D gene: .
J gene: TRBJ2-6
clone size: .
V gene: TRBV7-2
CDR3 protein: CASKNFRDAHSGANVLTF
CDR3 DNA: TGTGCCAGCAAGAACTTCCGGGACGCTCACTCTGGGGCCAACGTCCTGACTTTC

D gene: TRBD1
J gene: TRBJ1-2
clone size: .
V gene: TRBV7-9
CDR3 protein: CASSLPGGNYGYTF
CDR3 DNA: TGTGCCAGCAGCCTCCCAGGGGGGAACTATGGCTACACCTTC

D gene: .
J gene: TRBJ1-1
clone size: .
V gene: TRBV13
CDR3 protein: CASSDGTKNTEAFF
CDR3 DNA: TGTGCCAGCAGCGACGGGACGAAGAACACTGAAGCTTTCTTT

D gene: .
J gene: TRBJ2-7
clone size: .
V gene: TRBV12-5
CDR3 protein: CASGSGQGRSYEQYF
CDR3 DNA: TGTGCTAGTGGTTCCGGTCAGGGGCGAAGCTACGAGCAGTACTTC

D gene: TRBD1
J gene: TRBJ1-1
clone size: .
V gene: TRBV27
CDR3 protein: CASSWTGGPEAFF
CDR3 DNA: TGTGCCAGCAGTTGGACAGGGGGCCCTGAAGCTTTCTTT

D gene: TRBD1
J gene: TRBJ2-1
clone size: .
V gene: TRBV5-1
CDR3 protein: CASSWGTVYNEQFF
CDR3 DNA: TGCGCCAGCAGCTGGGGGACAGTCTACAATGAGCAGTTCTTC

D gene: .
J gene: TRBJ2-7
clone size: .
V gene: TRBV9
CDR3 protein: CASSGTASYEQYF
CDR3 DNA: TGTGCCAGCAGCGGGACAGCGAGCTACGAGCAGTACTTC

D gene: TRBD1
J gene: TRBJ2-3
clone size: .
V gene: TRBV9
CDR3 protein: CASSATTGGTTDTQYF
CDR3 DNA: TGTGCCAGCAGCGCAACGACAGGGGGGACCACAGATACGCAGTATTTT

D gene: .
J gene: TRBJ2-7
clone size: .
V gene: TRBV2
CDR3 protein: CASSEAGGWAYEQYF
CDR3 DNA: TGTGCCAGCAGTGAAGCAGGAGGTTGGGCCTACGAGCAGTACTTC

D gene: TRBD1
J gene: TRBJ1-5
clone size: .
V gene: TRBV30
CDR3 protein: CAWSMGQVRQPQHF
CDR3 DNA: TGTGCCTGGAGTATGGGACAGGTCAGGCAGCCCCAGCATTTT

D gene: TRBD2
J gene: TRBJ2-7
clone size: .
V gene: TRBV6-5
CDR3 protein: CASRTSGRASYEQYF
CDR3 DNA: TGTGCCAGCAGAACCAGCGGGAGGGCCTCCTACGAGCAGTACTTC

D gene: .
J gene: TRBJ1-2
clone size: .
V gene: TRBV30
CDR3 protein: CARVEGNYGYTF
CDR3 DNA: TGTGCCCGGGTGGAGGGGAACTATGGCTACACCTTC

D gene: TRBD1
J gene: TRBJ2-7
clone size: once
V gene: TRBV5-1
CDR3 protein: CASSFGQGNIYEQYF
CDR3 DNA: TGCGCCAGCAGCTTCGGACAGGGAAATATCTACGAGCAGTACTTC

D gene: .
J gene: TRBJ1-1
clone size: medium-sized
V gene: TRBV19
CDR3 protein: CASSLSNQNEAFF
CDR3 DNA: TGTGCCAGTAGCCTATCTAACCAAAATGAAGCTTTCTTT

D gene: .
J gene: TRBJ1-1
clone size: .
V gene: TRBV5-6
CDR3 protein: CASSSRHRVNTEAFF
CDR3 DNA: TGTGCCAGCAGCTCTCGCCACAGGGTGAACACTGAAGCTTTCTTT

D gene: TRBD2
J gene: TRBJ2-3
clone size: once
V gene: TRBV6-5
CDR3 protein: CASSRRLAGTDTQYF
CDR3 DNA: TGTGCCAGCAGTCGAAGACTAGCGGGCACAGATACGCAGTATTTT

D gene: .
J gene: TRBJ1-1
clone size: .
V gene: TRBV29-1
CDR3 protein: CSADRRNTEAFF
CDR3 DNA: TGCAGCGCTGACAGACGGAACACTGAAGCTTTCTTT

D gene: TRBD1
J gene: TRBJ1-1
clone size: few
V gene: TRBV5-1
CDR3 protein: CASSLVGTGGTEAFF
CDR3 DNA: TGCGCCAGCAGCTTGGTGGGGACAGGGGGCACTGAAGCTTTCTTT

D gene: .
J gene: TRBJ1-4
clone size: .
V gene: TRBV25-1
CDR3 protein: CASSESSRHEKLFF
CDR3 DNA: TGTGCCAGCAGTGAATCATCCCGCCATGAAAAACTGTTTTTT

D gene: .
J gene: TRBJ2-7
clone size: once
V gene: TRBV4-3
CDR3 protein: CASSQSAVSSLSGFGYEQYF
CDR3 DNA: TGCGCCAGCAGCCAATCAGCGGTCTCCAGTTTAAGTGGTTTTGGGTACGAGCAGTACTTC

D gene: TRBD1
J gene: TRBJ2-2
clone size: .
V gene: TRBV5-1
CDR3 protein: CASSLEGQFPTGELFF
CDR3 DNA: TGCGCCAGCAGCTTGGAGGGACAGTTTCCCACCGGGGAGCTGTTTTTT

D gene: .
J gene: TRBJ2-3
clone size: .
V gene: TRBV13
CDR3 protein: CASSLDRDQAIDTQYF
CDR3 DNA: TGTGCCAGCAGCTTAGACCGCGATCAGGCAATAGATACGCAGTATTTT

D gene: TRBD1
J gene: TRBJ1-5
clone size: once
V gene: TRBV19
CDR3 protein: CATHEGTGAYQPQHF
CDR3 DNA: TGTGCCACCCATGAAGGGACAGGGGCTTATCAGCCCCAGCATTTT

D gene: TRBD2
J gene: TRBJ2-1
clone size: .
V gene: TRBV4-2
CDR3 protein: CASSQDLVGVLAGGYNEQFF
CDR3 DNA: TGTGCCAGCAGCCAAGATCTTGTAGGGGTACTAGCGGGAGGGTACAATGAGCAGTTCTTC

D gene: .
J gene: TRBJ2-3
clone size: .
V gene: TRBV7-6
CDR3 protein: CASSLVVPPDTQYF
CDR3 DNA: TGTGCCAGCAGCTTAGTAGTCCCTCCAGATACGCAGTATTTT

D gene: .
J gene: TRBJ1-4
clone size: once
V gene: TRBV30
CDR3 protein: CAWSEGPINEKLFF
CDR3 DNA: TGTGCCTGGAGCGAGGGACCGATTAATGAAAAACTGTTTTTT

D gene: TRBD2
J gene: TRBJ2-7
clone size: .
V gene: TRBV19
CDR3 protein: CASNPGTSSYEQYF
CDR3 DNA: TGTGCCAGTAACCCCGGGACTAGCTCCTACGAGCAGTACTTC

D gene: .
J gene: TRBJ2-7
clone size: .
V gene: TRBV5-1
CDR3 protein: CASSPMYGFYEQYF
CDR3 DNA: TGCGCCAGCAGCCCCATGTATGGATTCTACGAGCAGTACTTC

D gene: TRBD1
J gene: TRBJ2-7
clone size: .
V gene: TRBV9
CDR3 protein: CASSVELGGGYEQYF
CDR3 DNA: TGTGCCAGCAGCGTAGAATTAGGGGGCGGCTACGAGCAGTACTTC

D gene: TRBD1
J gene: TRBJ1-3
clone size: .
V gene: TRBV15
CDR3 protein: CATSRDPPGGGNTIYF
CDR3 DNA: TGTGCCACCAGCAGAGATCCCCCAGGGGGAGGAAACACCATATATTTT

D gene: .
J gene: TRBJ1-2
clone size: few
V gene: TRBV6-1
CDR3 protein: CASSGPIGTITAGYTF
CDR3 DNA: TGTGCCAGCAGTGGACCGATAGGGACAATTACAGCTGGCTACACCTTC